A single sample is the source of the 26 T cell receptor beta chains below, sequenced in a study of cytomegalovirus exposure and HLA in healthy donors. Primers included in the PCR were 60 Vbeta and 13 Jbeta primers. Sequenced by immunoSEQ multiplex PCR; TCRdb stores in-frame clones only, minus some. Here the sample spans roughly 150,000 clones, approximately 80% being singletons. Sequencing was done on a sample of PBMCs. The receptors stem from a woman aged 50 to 60 in good health and CMV-seropositive.

This clone has just a few counts. The rearrangement joins TRBV27 to TRBJ1-5; 7 bases align to TRBD1. The CDR3 consists of 19 residues. V gave up 0 bases and J gave up 0 bases; unmatched junction bases: 11. Germline CDR1 MNHEY, CDR2 SMNVEV (reference sequence). The DNA of the CDR3 is TGTGCCAGCAGTTTATCGGGACGGGACAGAAGATATAGCAATCAGCCCCAGCATTTT. Its translation: CASSLSGRDRRYSNQPQHF.

CDR3 nucleotides: TGTGCCAGCGGGACAGGTTCTAATGAAAAACTGTTTTTT. Translation: CASGTGSNEKLFF. J is TRBJ1-4 and V is TRBV5-4, with 8 bases matching TRBD1. Germline V gene sequence: CDR1 SGHNT, CDR2 YYREEE (reference sequence). V was clipped by 7 bases and J by 3 bases; unmatched bases: 2. This CDR3 has 13 residues.

This clone was observed a handful of times. V usage is TRBV4-3 and J usage is TRBJ1-1; unclear D gene. V lost 3 bases and J 7 bases, leaving 6 bases between the germline ends. CDR3 length: 11 amino acids. CDR1 is LGHNA, CDR2 YSLEER, per germline. The CDR3 DNA follows: TGCGCCAGCAGCCACGCGAATGAAGCTTTCTTT. Translating it yields CASSHANEAFF.

V and J are TRBV30 and TRBJ1-4, with 10 nucleotides matching TRBD1. In germline, CDR1 is GTSNPN, CDR2 SVGIG (reference sequence). The CDR3 consists of 14 residues. Trimming at V came to 3 bases and at J to 7 bases, leaving 5 bases not matched to a gene. The CDR3, as DNA: TGTGCCTGGAGCCCCGGGACAGGGGTTGAAAAACTGTTTTTT. It encodes CAWSPGTGVEKLFF. Complete variable domain (other parts from reference TRBV30 and TRBJ1-4): SQTIHQWPATLVQPVGSPLSLECTVEGTSNPNLYWYRQAAGRGLQLLFYSVGIGQISSEVPQNLSASRPQDRQFILSSKKLLLSDSGFYLCAWSPGTGVEKLFFGSGTQLSVL.

The chain has TRBV6-5 and TRBJ2-1; 8 bases are shared with TRBD1. V shed 6 bases and J 7 bases; nucleotides not matched to a gene: 8. Germline assignment: CDR1 MNHEY and CDR2 SVGAGI. This CDR3 spans 14 amino acids. CDR3 sequence reads: CASRTGQGVNEQFF. CDR3 in DNA: TGTGCCAGCAGGACAGGACAGGGAGTAAATGAGCAGTTCTTC.

This sequence joins TRBV7-9 and TRBJ2-1; 8 bases match TRBD2. Germline CDR1 SEHNR, CDR2 FQNEAQ (reference sequence). The ends lost 3 bases at V and 8 bases at J; junction bases unmatched: 3. The CDR3 is made up of 13 amino acids. CDR3 region: CASSFLAGDEQFF. Written as DNA, the CDR3 is TGTGCCAGCAGCTTCCTAGCGGGCGATGAGCAGTTCTTC. The entire variable domain, with the rest obtained from reference TRBV7-9 and TRBJ2-1, is as follows: DTGVSQNPRHKITKRGQNVTFRCDPISEHNRLYWYRQTLGQGPEFLTYFQNEAQLEKSRLLSDRFSAERPKGSFSTLEIQRTEQGDSAMYLCASSFLAGDEQFFGPGTRLTVL.

The chain uses TRBV9 and TRBJ2-3; D perhaps matches TRBD2 (6 bases). Germline assignment: CDR1 SGDLS and CDR2 YYNGEE. Trimming shortened V by 1 base and J by 3 bases, and 9 bases separated the two germline ends. The CDR3 covers 14 residues. The CDR3, as DNA: TGTGCCAGCAGCGTACTAGCGAAGACAGATACGCAGTATTTT. Translated, it gives CASSVLAKTDTQYF.

This rearrangement joins TRBV5-6 to TRBJ2-7; the D is unclear. V lost 3 bases and J 0 bases, leaving 10 bases between the germline ends. The CDR3 loop spans 14 amino acids. Germline CDR1 reads SGHDT; CDR2 reads YYEEEE. CDR3 region: CASSYTVRSYEQYF. The CDR3, as DNA: TGTGCCAGCAGCTATACTGTCCGCTCCTACGAGCAGTACTTC.

This chain joins TRBV25-1 and TRBJ2-5, with TRBD1 as a possible D gene (5 bases). Trimming removed 8 bases at V and 6 bases at J, with 10 bases between. CDR3 length: 11 amino acids. The V gene's germline CDR1 is MGHDK and CDR2 SYGVNS. The DNA of the CDR3 is TGTGCCAGCGGAAGGGGTCAGACCCAGTACTTC. This translates into CASGRGQTQYF.

This clone was picked up one time. CDR3 nucleotides: TGTGCCACCAGCAGGGACAGGGGGAACACTGAAGCTTTCTTT. It specifies CATSRDRGNTEAFF. This chain uses TRBV15 with TRBJ1-1; 9 bases map to TRBD1. Germline-derived CDR1 and CDR2 are LNHNV and YYDKDF (reference sequence). There are 14 residues in the CDR3. V dropped 3 bases and J dropped 1; count of bases not matched to a gene: 0.

The CDR3 region is CASSRVGGAGYEQYF. In DNA, the CDR3 is TGTGCCAGCAGTCGGGTAGGTGGGGCAGGATACGAGCAGTACTTC. This chain links TRBV27 with TRBJ2-7; D perhaps matches TRBD1 (5 bases). The V end lost 5 bases, the J end lost 4 bases, and 18 bases lay between the germline ends. Germline CDR1 is MNHEY and CDR2 is SMNVEV (reference sequence). There are 15 residues in the CDR3.

The chain recombines TRBV7-2 with TRBJ2-7; tentatively, D is TRBD1 (6 bases). Trimming left V 5 bases short and J 0 bases short, with 23 bases between. The CDR3 length is 18 residues. Germline V CDR1 and CDR2: SGHTA, FQGNSA. In DNA, the CDR3 is TGTGCCAGCAGCGCTATGTTGCCCAGGGGCTTAAACTCCTACGAGCAGTACTTC. The encoded protein is CASSAMLPRGLNSYEQYF.

The chain joins TRBV5-5 to TRBJ2-7; weak D call: TRBD2 (6 bases). Trimming took off 5 bases at V and 0 bases at J, with 21 bases between the two ends. Germline loops: CDR1 SGHKS, CDR2 YYEKEE (reference sequence). The CDR3 has 17 amino acids. The CDR3 reads CASRVRDLIKDSYEQYF. CDR3 in DNA: TGTGCCAGCAGGGTCCGGGACTTAATCAAAGACTCCTACGAGCAGTACTTC.

The V gene is TRBV28, the J gene TRBJ1-3; 11 bases map to TRBD1. V gave up 2 bases and J gave up 5 bases; unmatched junction bases: 8. Germline V gene sequence: CDR1 MDHEN, CDR2 SYDVKM. The CDR3 spans 17 residues. The DNA of the CDR3 is TGTGCCAGCAGTTTACAACGGACAGGGGGCTCCCGAAACACCATATATTTT. This encodes CASSLQRTGGSRNTIYF.

Worth noting for this clone: Within the sample, other DNA sequences also encode this same CDR3. The rearrangement joins TRBV7-9 to TRBJ2-2; D is perhaps TRBD1 (5 bases). V gave up 5 bases and J gave up 4 bases, with 8 bases separating them. The CDR3 consists of 13 residues. Germline assignment: CDR1 SEHNR and CDR2 FQNEAQ (reference sequence). CDR3 bases: TGTGCCAGCAGCCCGCAGGGCACCGGGGAGCTGTTTTTT. Encoded protein: CASSPQGTGELFF.

The chain recombines TRBV30 with TRBJ1-2, with D possibly matching TRBD1 (5 bases). Germline V gene data show CDR1 as GTSNPN and CDR2 as SVGIG (reference sequence). CDR3 length equals 15 residues. The germline V and J ends were trimmed by 0 bases and 7 bases, with 18 bases remaining between them. CDR3 in amino acids: CAWSVASLGAGGYTF. The CDR3 nucleotides are TGTGCCTGGAGTGTCGCGTCCCTTGGGGCTGGTGGCTACACCTTC.

This chain connects TRBV5-6 to TRBJ2-7; 8 nucleotides match TRBD1. CDR1 and CDR2 (germline): SGHDT, YYEEEE. The CDR3 length is 14 residues. V lost 4 bases to trimming and J lost 9 bases; unmatched junction nucleotides: 12. In DNA, the CDR3 is TGTGCCAGCAGCCCCGGGACAGGAGCTTCCGTGCAGTACTTC. It translates to CASSPGTGASVQYF.

V usage is TRBV5-5 and J usage is TRBJ2-4; 9 bases map to TRBD1. J lost 0 bases, V lost 1 base, and 8 bases had no gene match. The CDR3 has 18 residues. CDR1 SGHKS and CDR2 YYEKEE come from the germline V gene (reference sequence). In DNA form, the CDR3 reads TGTGCCAGCAGCTTGATTGGGGGACAGGGTACAGCCAAAAACATTCAGTACTTC. This gives the protein CASSLIGGQGTAKNIQYF.

The rearrangement uses TRBV13 and TRBJ2-5; 9 bases are shared with TRBD1. This CDR3 has 14 amino acids. After removal of 5 bases from V and 2 bases from J, the junction contained 3 bases not matched to a gene. CDR1 and CDR2 from the germline V gene are PRHDT and FYEKMQ (reference sequence). The CDR3 protein is CASSGQGRQETQYF. CDR3 coding DNA: TGTGCCAGCAGCGGACAGGGGAGACAAGAGACCCAGTACTTC.

CDR3 in DNA: TGTGCCAGCAGTCCGACAGTGCGTTATGGCTACACCTTC. This translates into CASSPTVRYGYTF. V gene TRBV4-2 combines with J gene TRBJ1-2; possibly TRBD1 for D (5 bases). V dropped 6 bases and J dropped 5 bases, with 13 bases sitting between them. CDR3 length equals 13 residues. The germline V gene has CDR1 LGHNA and CDR2 YNFKEQ.

The chain links TRBV6-1 to TRBJ1-5, with D possibly being TRBD1 (6 bases). There are 14 residues in the CDR3. The germline V and J ends were trimmed by 7 bases and 6 bases, with 16 bases remaining between them. Germline assignment: CDR1 MNHNS and CDR2 SASEGT. In DNA, the CDR3 is TGTGCCAGCACCGACGGGACAAGAGGTCAGCCCCAGCATTTT. This gives the protein CASTDGTRGQPQHF.

The genes are TRBV7-9 and TRBJ2-7; D perhaps matches TRBD2 (6 bases). The germline V gene encodes CDR1 SEHNR and CDR2 FQNEAQ (reference sequence). V lost 3 bases and J lost 3, with 9 bases in between. The CDR3 spans 13 residues. CDR3 residues: CASSFPGLYEQYF. The CDR3 DNA follows: TGTGCCAGCAGCTTTCCGGGACTCTACGAGCAGTACTTC.

The chain joins TRBV4-1 to TRBJ2-7; 7 positions match TRBD1. V dropped 0 bases and J dropped 1; count of bases not matched to a gene: 6. The germline gives CDR1 MGHRA, CDR2 YSYEKL. This CDR3 has 16 amino acids. CDR3 coding DNA: TGCGCCAGCAGCCAAGATATAAGGGGGCGATCCTACGAGCAGTACTTC. Encoded protein: CASSQDIRGRSYEQYF.

V gene TRBV5-8 combines with J gene TRBJ1-5; 8 bases align to TRBD1. Germline CDR1 and CDR2: SGHTS and YDEGEE. The CDR3 has 14 amino acids. The V segment lost 5 bases and the J segment 5 bases; nucleotides outside the gene matches: 6. For the CDR3, the DNA is TGTGCCAGCAGTCTTGGACAGGGCGATCAGCCCCAGCATTTT. The encoded protein is CASSLGQGDQPQHF.

The chain recombines TRBV27 with TRBJ1-5; tentative D call: TRBD1 (6 bases). The CDR3 spans 15 residues. CDR1 and CDR2 (germline): MNHEY, SMNVEV (reference sequence). Trimming cost V 2 bases and J 6 bases, with 14 bases left between them. CDR3 nucleotide sequence: TGTGCCAGCAGTTTAAGGGGCGCAGGGGCTCAGCCCCAGCATTTT. Its translation: CASSLRGAGAQPQHF.

The rearrangement uses TRBV5-6 and TRBJ2-6, with a tentative D call TRBD2 (5 bases). Germline CDR1 and CDR2: SGHDT and YYEEEE. V lost 6 bases to trimming and J lost 0 bases, with 13 bases between them. The CDR3 loop spans 16 amino acids. The DNA for the CDR3 is TGTGCCAGCACCCGGAGGAGGCCCTCTGGGGCCAACGTCCTGACTTTC. As protein: CASTRRRPSGANVLTF.